The 25 T cell receptor beta chains below come from one sample, sequenced in a study of OX40 agonist ivuxolimab in advanced cancers. The library came from the immunoSEQ multiplex PCR assay. TCRdb provides this immuneACCESS table in a form limited to in-frame rearrangements. Some clones are lacking; in checked studies, under half of them reflect an unresolved V gene, and why the rest are absent is not known. Counted in this sample were 70,000 to 95,000 clones; more than 85% of them appeared once. The ten top clones hold more than 5.5% of the sample. The sequencing here drew on CD4+ or CD8+ T cells sorted from blood, taken in a trial of the OX40 agonist ivuxolimab. These receptors were taken from an adult with an advanced solid tumor such as melanoma, head and neck, liver or kidney cancer.

The chain recombines TRBV7-2 with TRBJ1-2; D is uncertain. The germline V gene has CDR1 SGHTA and CDR2 FQGNSA. V gave up 1 base and J gave up 5 bases, with 8 bases separating them. CDR3 length: 13 amino acids. CDR3 DNA sequence: TGTGCCAGCAGCTTAGTCGGCGCGTATGGCTACACCTTC. It encodes CASSLVGAYGYTF.

The rearrangement uses TRBV7-8 and TRBJ2-2; either TRBD1 or TRBD2 may supply D (5 bases each). Per germline, CDR1 SGHVS and CDR2 FQNEAQ. The V end lost 4 bases, the J end lost 1 base, and 13 bases lay between the germline ends. This CDR3 comprises 16 residues. CDR3 coding DNA: TGTGCCAGCAGCTCCGGGGCAGGAGGGAACACCGGGGAGCTGTTTTTT. Encoded protein: CASSSGAGGNTGELFF.

This sequence joins TRBV6-1 and TRBJ2-7; TRBD1 matches at 9 bases. Germline values: CDR1 MNHNS, CDR2 SASEGT. The ends lost 4 bases at V and 3 bases at J; junction bases unmatched: 4. The CDR3 is 14 amino acids. For the CDR3, the DNA is TGTGCCAGCAGTGCGACAGGGGGGCTCTACGAGCAGTACTTC. It yields the protein CASSATGGLYEQYF.

This rearrangement joins TRBV2 to TRBJ1-5; 9 bases are a match to TRBD1. Germline assignment: CDR1 SNHLY and CDR2 FYNNEI. The V gene end was trimmed by 6 bases and the J gene end by 5 bases; junction bases not matched to a gene: 8. The CDR3 totals 15 residues. In DNA form, the CDR3 reads TGTGCCAGCAGGTTGGGGACAGGGCCCCATCAGCCCCAGCATTTT. It yields the protein CASRLGTGPHQPQHF.

The chain combines TRBV11-3 with TRBJ2-5; the match to TRBD1 covers 7 bases. The ends lost 4 bases at V and 0 bases at J; junction bases unmatched: 5. This CDR3 spans 15 amino acids. Germline V gene lookup returns CDR1 SGHNT and CDR2 YENEEA. DNA for the CDR3: TGTGCCAGCAGCTCCCCCGGGACAGACCAAGAGACCCAGTACTTC. It encodes CASSSPGTDQETQYF.

This clone was counted a single time. The chain has TRBV28 and TRBJ1-2, with 9 bases fitting TRBD1. Germline V gene data show CDR1 as MDHEN and CDR2 as SYDVKM. This CDR3 spans 15 amino acids. The V and J ends lost 3 bases and 4 bases, in that order; junction bases with no gene match: 6. CDR3 residues: CASSFQTGGSYGYTF. The CDR3 bases are TGTGCCAGCAGTTTCCAGACAGGGGGGAGCTATGGCTACACCTTC.

DNA for the CDR3: TGCGCCAGCAGCCAACCGGGACAGGGTAGCTCCTACGAGCAGTACTTC. Amino acids: CASSQPGQGSSYEQYF. This chain links TRBV4-1 with TRBJ2-7; TRBD1 matches 9 bases. Per germline, CDR1 MGHRA and CDR2 YSYEKL. The CDR3 contains 16 residues. V dropped 2 bases and J dropped 0; count of bases not matched to a gene: 5.

This clone was counted between two and nine times. The chain has TRBV7-8 and TRBJ2-7; TRBD2 matches 13 bases. Losses at the gene ends were 1 base for V and 7 bases for J; bases not matched to a gene: 7. From germline, CDR1 is SGHVS and CDR2 FQNEAQ. This CDR3 contains 16 residues. CDR3 protein: CASSLEATSGRGEQYF. Here the CDR3 DNA reads TGTGCCAGCAGCTTAGAAGCAACTAGCGGGAGGGGGGAGCAGTACTTC.

This chain joins TRBV19 and TRBJ1-3; unclear D gene. Per the germline V gene, CDR1 is LNHDA and CDR2 is SQIVND (reference sequence). This CDR3 comprises 11 residues. With 10 bases removed from V and 4 bases from J, the gap between germline ends came to 8 bases. Written as DNA, the CDR3 is TGTGCCACCAAACAAGGAAACACCATATATTTT. It translates to CATKQGNTIYF.

The V gene is TRBV4-2, the J gene TRBJ2-5; weak D call: TRBD2 (7 bases). The V end lost 0 bases, the J end lost 4 bases, and 21 bases lay between the germline ends. The CDR3 covers 18 residues. Germline-derived CDR1 and CDR2 are LGHNA and YNFKEQ. DNA for the CDR3: TGTGCCAGCAGCCAAGATCCCATGGAGCGGGGAGGGGGAGAGACCCAGTACTTC. Its protein product is CASSQDPMERGGGETQYF.

This clone was found once. CDR3 sequence (DNA): TGTGCCAGCAGCTCCAGCGGGAGGGCCCCGAATGAGCAGTTCTTC. It specifies CASSSSGRAPNEQFF. This chain links TRBV11-2 with TRBJ2-1, with TRBD2 matching over 10 bases. CDR1 is SGHAT and CDR2 is FQNNGV in the germline V gene. This CDR3 comprises 15 residues. Trimming cost V 4 bases and J 7 bases; bases outside gene matches: 7. The whole variable domain, remainder taken from reference TRBV11-2 and TRBJ2-1, is EAGVAQSPRYKIIEKRQSVAFWCNPISGHATLYWYQQILGQGPKLLIQFQNNGVVDDSQLPKDRFSAERLKGVDSTLKIQPAKLEDSAVYLCASSSSGRAPNEQFFGPGTRLTVL.

This sequence joins TRBV9 and TRBJ2-1; D is possibly TRBD1 (5 bases). This CDR3 has 17 residues. Trimming left V 4 bases short and J 4 bases short, with 21 bases between. Germline-derived CDR1 and CDR2 are SGDLS and YYNGEE. The CDR3 nucleotides read TGTGCCAGCAGCCGTTTCAGTCCTCAGGGTTCTTACAATGAGCAGTTCTTC. It encodes CASSRFSPQGSYNEQFF.

J is TRBJ1-3 and V is TRBV15; weak D call: TRBD1 (6 bases). Trimming took 2 bases from V and 2 from J, leaving 16 bases between them. The V gene's germline CDR1 is LNHNV and CDR2 YYDKDF (reference sequence). The CDR3 loop spans 17 amino acids. The CDR3 bases are TGTGCCACCAGCAGACCCTCGACAGGAATGGCTGGAAACACCATATATTTT. Its translation: CATSRPSTGMAGNTIYF.

The genes are TRBV28 and TRBJ1-5; D is possibly TRBD1 (6 bases). Germline V CDR1 and CDR2: MDHEN, SYDVKM. The CDR3 is 14 amino acids. V shed 5 bases and J shed 4 bases, with 12 bases lying between them. CDR3 residues: CASSPGQLNQPQHF. The CDR3 DNA is TGTGCCAGCAGTCCCGGACAGCTGAATCAGCCCCAGCATTTT.

This chain connects TRBV5-4 to TRBJ2-5; a weak D match, TRBD1 (6 bases). The CDR3 spans 15 residues. V lost 0 bases and J lost 5, with 14 bases in between. Germline CDR1 reads SGHNT; CDR2 reads YYREEE (reference sequence). The CDR3: CASSLGGGKDETQYF. DNA for the CDR3: TGTGCCAGCAGCTTGGGAGGGGGTAAGGATGAGACCCAGTACTTC.

V is TRBV6-1 and J is TRBJ1-1; TRBD1 is a possible D gene (5 bases). V was pared by 6 bases and J by 1 base, with 12 bases between. Germline V gene sequence: CDR1 MNHNS, CDR2 SASEGT. The CDR3 contains 14 residues. In nucleotides, the CDR3 is TGTGCCAGCAGCCAGGGCTACTCGAACACTGAAGCTTTCTTT. Amino acid sequence: CASSQGYSNTEAFF.

The CDR3 is CATSRGLAEETQYF. DNA of the CDR3: TGTGCCACCAGCAGAGGACTAGCGGAAGAGACCCAGTACTTC. The rearrangement uses TRBV15 and TRBJ2-5; TRBD2 aligns across 9 bases. This CDR3 is 14 amino acids long. The ends lost 1 base at V and 3 bases at J; junction bases unmatched: 0. CDR1 and CDR2 (germline): LNHNV, YYDKDF (reference sequence). The variable domain in full, completed from reference TRBV15 and TRBJ2-5, reads DAMVIQNPRYQVTQFGKPVTLSCSQTLNHNVMYWYQQKSSQAPKLLFHYYDKDFNNEADTPDNFQSRRPNTSFCFLDIRSPGLGDTAMYLCATSRGLAEETQYFGPGTRLLVL.

V is TRBV10-3 and J is TRBJ2-7; no clear D. The CDR3 consists of 11 residues. Trimming took 6 bases from V and 0 from J, leaving 3 bases between them. CDR1 ENHRY and CDR2 SYGVKD come from the germline V gene. The CDR3 nucleotides are TGTGCCATCAGCAGCTCCTACGAGCAGTACTTC. Residues: CAISSSYEQYF.

This chain uses TRBV5-8 with TRBJ2-1, with D possibly matching TRBD2 (5 bases). This CDR3 comprises 18 residues. Trimming pared 0 bases from V and 0 bases from J, leaving 16 bases between. Germline-derived CDR1 and CDR2 are SGHTS and YDEGEE. CDR3 sequence reads: CASSLVFGSVNSYNEQFF. The CDR3 nucleotides are TGTGCCAGCAGCTTGGTGTTTGGTAGCGTGAACTCCTACAATGAGCAGTTCTTC.

The chain joins TRBV28 to TRBJ2-7; 7 bases agree with TRBD1. The CDR3 is 14 amino acids. Germline V gives CDR1 MDHEN, CDR2 SYDVKM. Trimming removed 6 bases from V and 2 bases from J; junction bases left unmatched: 7. The CDR3 DNA reads TGTGCCAGCAGCGGGACAGTGAGCACCTACGAGCAGTACTTC. Its protein is CASSGTVSTYEQYF. The entire variable domain, with the rest obtained from reference TRBV28 and TRBJ2-7, is as follows: DVKVTQSSRYLVKRTGEKVFLECVQDMDHENMFWYRQDPGLGLRLIYFSYDVKMKEKGDIPEGYSVSREKKERFSLILESASTNQTSMYLCASSGTVSTYEQYFGPGTRLTVT.

The rearrangement joins TRBV5-8 to TRBJ1-1; no clear D. The germline V gene encodes CDR1 SGHTS and CDR2 YDEGEE. This CDR3 has 14 amino acids. Trimming cost V 0 bases and J 4 bases, with 10 bases left between them. This CDR3 reads CASSLVSFGTEAFF. The DNA for the CDR3 is TGTGCCAGCAGCTTGGTCAGTTTTGGCACTGAAGCTTTCTTT.

The rearrangement uses TRBV2 and TRBJ1-1; the D gene is possibly TRBD1 (6 bases). Trimming left V 5 bases short and J 4 bases short, with 11 bases between. Germline CDR1 reads SNHLY; CDR2 reads FYNNEI. The CDR3 is 13 residues long. The DNA for the CDR3 is TGTGCCAGCAGTCCGGACAGTGTCACTGAAGCTTTCTTT. Translating it yields CASSPDSVTEAFF.

The genes are TRBV5-1 and TRBJ2-2; 11 bases are shared with TRBD2. The junction had 6 bases not matched to a gene; V was cut back by 2 bases and J by 0 bases. The V gene's germline CDR1 is SGHRS and CDR2 YFSETQ. The CDR3 has 18 amino acids. Written as DNA, the CDR3 is TGCGCCAGCAGCTTCGCGGGACTAGCGGTAGCGAACACCGGGGAGCTGTTTTTT. Protein sequence: CASSFAGLAVANTGELFF. The complete variable domain, with remaining parts taken from reference TRBV5-1 and TRBJ2-2, reads KAGVTQTPRYLIKTRGQQVTLSCSPISGHRSVSWYQQTPGQGLQFLFEYFSETQRNKGNFPGRFSGRQFSNSRSEMNVSTLELGDSALYLCASSFAGLAVANTGELFFGEGSRLTVL.

V and J are TRBV19 and TRBJ2-2; 14 bases match TRBD2. The V gene's germline CDR1 is LNHDA and CDR2 SQIVND (reference sequence). The CDR3 totals 19 residues. V lost 5 bases to trimming and J lost 0 bases; unmatched junction nucleotides: 8. The DNA for the CDR3 is TGTGCCAGTAGTTTCCGACTAGCGGGAGGGCCTGCGAACACCGGGGAGCTGTTTTTT. It yields the protein CASSFRLAGGPANTGELFF.

The rearrangement joins TRBV18 to TRBJ2-6, with no clear D. Germline values: CDR1 KGHSH, CDR2 LQKENI. V gave up 3 bases and J gave up 4 bases, with 4 bases separating them. This CDR3 is built from 13 residues. As DNA, the CDR3 is TGTGCCAGCTCACCTACAGGGGCCAACGTCCTGACTTTC. The encoded protein is CASSPTGANVLTF.